The 27 T cell receptor beta chains presented below share a single source sample, sequenced in a study of blood T cell repertoires in COVID-19. Sequenced by immunoSEQ multiplex PCR; TCRdb stores in-frame clones only, minus some. This table has approximately 240,000 clones, around 82% appearing once. The specimen was peripheral blood. These receptors originate from a woman older than 75 with active or convalescent COVID-19.

The rearrangement uses TRBV5-5 and TRBJ2-5; maybe TRBD2 (6 bases). The CDR3 is 14 residues long. The germline V and J ends were trimmed by 4 bases and 3 bases, with 13 bases remaining between them. Germline V gene sequence: CDR1 SGHKS, CDR2 YYEKEE (reference sequence). The CDR3 here is CASSNPPGEETQYF. CDR3 bases: TGTGCCAGCAGCAACCCCCCGGGGGAAGAGACCCAGTACTTC.

V is TRBV2 and J is TRBJ2-2; 9 bases align to TRBD1. The CDR3 extends over 15 amino acids. Germline assignment: CDR1 SNHLY and CDR2 FYNNEI. V lost 3 bases to trimming and J lost 7 bases; unmatched junction nucleotides: 6. The CDR3 DNA sequence: TGTGCCAGCAGTGAGTTGGGACAGGGAATCGGGGAGCTGTTTTTT. This sequence encodes CASSELGQGIGELFF.

V gene TRBV15 combines with J gene TRBJ2-1, with 10 bases fitting TRBD1. The V gene end was trimmed by 7 bases and the J gene end by 7 bases; junction bases not matched to a gene: 7. There are 14 residues in the CDR3. CDR1 and CDR2 (germline): LNHNV, YYDKDF (reference sequence). The CDR3 DNA sequence: TGTGCCACCATCCGGGACAGGGGAGTTAATGAGCAGTTCTTC. Encoded protein: CATIRDRGVNEQFF.

The rearrangement links TRBV30 to TRBJ1-4; the D gene is possibly TRBD1 (5 bases). The germline V gene encodes CDR1 GTSNPN and CDR2 SVGIG (reference sequence). V lost 1 base and J 4 bases, leaving 16 bases between the germline ends. The CDR3 sequence is 16 residues long. CDR3 in amino acids: CAWSEVRGSLNEKLFF. In DNA form, the CDR3 reads TGTGCCTGGAGTGAGGTAAGGGGAAGTCTTAATGAAAAACTGTTTTTT.

Only one count was recorded for this clone. The J gene is TRBJ1-4, the V gene TRBV28, with TRBD1 matching over 10 bases. Germline trimming cut 5 bases from V and 7 bases from J; bases unmatched to any gene: 4. CDR3 length equals 14 residues. The germline V gene has CDR1 MDHEN and CDR2 SYDVKM. The CDR3: CASSKDRGLEKLFF. CDR3 sequence (DNA): TGTGCCAGCAGTAAAGACAGGGGGCTTGAAAAACTGTTTTTT.

The chain has TRBV15 and TRBJ1-4; the D is unclear. Trimming removed 0 bases from V and 3 bases from J, with 8 bases in between. Germline CDR1 reads LNHNV; CDR2 reads YYDKDF (reference sequence). CDR3 size: 15 residues. In DNA, the CDR3 is TGTGCCACCAGCAGAGACGTACAGTCTAATGAAAAACTGTTTTTT. Protein product: CATSRDVQSNEKLFF.

This clone was found many times. CDR3 protein: CASSSDRGGGNTIYF. In DNA form, the CDR3 reads TGCGCCAGCAGTTCAGACAGGGGTGGTGGAAACACCATATATTTT. The rearrangement links TRBV5-1 to TRBJ1-3; 8 bases line up with TRBD1. The CDR3 contains 15 residues. The V segment lost 5 bases and the J segment 3 bases; nucleotides outside the gene matches: 7. Germline CDR1 is SGHRS and CDR2 is YFSETQ.

The sample holds a few counts of this clone. The chain is built from TRBV2 and TRBJ1-2; 7 bases map to TRBD1. CDR1 SNHLY and CDR2 FYNNEI come from the germline V gene. This CDR3 is 13 amino acids long. Trimming at V came to 5 bases and at J to 8 bases, leaving 8 bases not matched to a gene. CDR3 residues: CASSPGTVGGYTF. The CDR3 DNA sequence: TGTGCCAGCAGTCCGGGGACAGTTGGCGGCTACACCTTC.

The chain joins TRBV27 to TRBJ2-1; 9 nucleotides agree with TRBD1. Germline CDR1 MNHEY, CDR2 SMNVEV (reference sequence). The CDR3 is 13 residues long. After removal of 8 bases from V and 8 bases from J, the junction contained 7 bases not matched to a gene. As DNA, the CDR3 is TGTGCCAGCCGCATTACAGGGGGCGATGAGCAGTTCTTC. Protein sequence: CASRITGGDEQFF.

Turning to this clone: A read error may produce the germline difference seen at one junction end. The CDR3 is CASNLASNRNNEQFF. The CDR3 nucleotides read TGTGCCAGCAATTTAGCCTCAAACAGGAACAATGAGCAGTTCTTC. The chain carries TRBV27 and TRBJ2-1, with a possible D match to TRBD1 (5 bases). CDR3 length equals 15 residues. Germline CDR1 is MNHEY and CDR2 is SMNVEV (reference sequence).

V is TRBV4-2 and J is TRBJ2-5; 12 nucleotides line up with TRBD2. CDR3 length: 16 residues. Germline loops: CDR1 LGHNA, CDR2 YNFKEQ. After removal of 1 base from V and 5 bases from J, the junction contained 5 bases not matched to a gene. The CDR3 nucleotides are TGTGCCAGCAGCCAAGCCCTAGCGGGAGGGTTTGAGACCCAGTACTTC. It encodes CASSQALAGGFETQYF.

V is TRBV28 and J is TRBJ2-3, with 14 nucleotides matching TRBD2. Germline loops: CDR1 MDHEN, CDR2 SYDVKM. This CDR3 is built from 16 residues. J gave up 6 bases and V 6 bases, and 8 bases lay outside the gene matches. CDR3 sequence: CASSLGLAGDLDTQYF. CDR3 bases: TGTGCCAGCAGCCTGGGACTAGCGGGAGATTTGGATACGCAGTATTTT.

This CDR3 reads CASSLYSGTGYNEQFF. The CDR3 coding sequence is TGTGCCAGCAGCTTATATTCTGGGACAGGGTACAATGAGCAGTTCTTC. This sequence joins TRBV7-9 and TRBJ2-1; 9 bases align to TRBD1. Germline V CDR1 and CDR2: SEHNR, FQNEAQ (reference sequence). This CDR3 is built from 16 residues. V lost 2 bases, J lost 4 bases, and 6 bases stayed unmatched.

J is TRBJ2-5 and V is TRBV28, with 7 bases identical to TRBD2. With V trimmed by 2 bases and J by 5 bases, 8 bases remained unmatched. Germline CDR1 reads MDHEN; CDR2 reads SYDVKM. The CDR3 consists of 15 residues. The CDR3 nucleotides are TGTGCCAGCAGTTTACCGACGGGAGGTACCGAGACCCAGTACTTC. Amino acids: CASSLPTGGTETQYF.

This clone has just one count. V is TRBV9 and J is TRBJ2-7; 10 bases match TRBD2. V shed 0 bases, J shed 3 bases, and the junction held 3 bases outside the gene matches. Germline V gene data show CDR1 as SGDLS and CDR2 as YYNGEE. The CDR3 is 15 amino acids. The CDR3 here is CASSVGSSGSYEQYF. Written as DNA, the CDR3 is TGTGCCAGCAGCGTAGGGTCTAGCGGGAGCTACGAGCAGTACTTC.

The gene calls are TRBV12-3 or TRBV12-4 and TRBJ2-1, with D perhaps matching TRBD1 (5 bases). The V end lost 5 bases, the J end lost 6 bases, and 11 bases lay between the germline ends. The CDR3 has 13 amino acids. DNA of the CDR3: TGTGCCAGCAGTCCTTGGGGCCCCAATGAGCAGTTCTTC. Its protein is CASSPWGPNEQFF.

The J gene is TRBJ2-7, the V gene TRBV19; 9 bases match TRBD1. J was trimmed by 6 bases and V by 3 bases; bases with no gene match: 9. There are 15 residues in the CDR3. CDR1 is LNHDA and CDR2 is SQIVND in the germline V gene (reference sequence). The CDR3 DNA reads TGTGCCAGTAGTATGCGGGGGACAGGGAGGTCCGAGCAGTACTTC. This codes for CASSMRGTGRSEQYF.

The chain uses TRBV5-1 and TRBJ2-1, with TRBD2 matching over 13 bases. CDR3 length: 19 residues. V dropped 1 base and J dropped 10; count of bases not matched to a gene: 17. Germline loops: CDR1 SGHRS, CDR2 YFSETQ. CDR3 sequence reads: CASSLWAPTSGRAVREQFF. CDR3 DNA: TGCGCCAGCAGCTTGTGGGCCCCCACTAGCGGGAGGGCCGTAAGGGAGCAGTTCTTC.

The rearrangement links TRBV9 to TRBJ2-3; maybe TRBD1 (5 bases). Between the trimmed V and J ends, which lost 0 bases and 3 bases, there was a span of 17 bases. Germline V lookup: CDR1 SGDLS, CDR2 YYNGEE. This CDR3 region has 17 residues. CDR3 nucleotide sequence: TGTGCCAGCAGCGTAGCGGCCTCAGGGAAAGGGACAGATACGCAGTATTTT. Translated: CASSVAASGKGTDTQYF.

The chain joins TRBV15 to TRBJ1-1; D may be TRBD1 (5 bases). Per germline, CDR1 LNHNV and CDR2 YYDKDF (reference sequence). The CDR3 loop spans 13 amino acids. V was clipped by 4 bases and J by 6 bases, with 12 bases between them. CDR3 protein: CATSNQGLAEAFF. DNA for the CDR3: TGTGCCACCAGCAACCAGGGACTCGCTGAAGCTTTCTTT.

The chain employs TRBV7-8 and TRBJ2-1, with 10 bases identical to TRBD2. The CDR3 runs to 14 residues. The V and J ends lost 6 bases and 10 bases, in that order; junction bases with no gene match: 9. Per the germline V gene, CDR1 is SGHVS and CDR2 is FQNEAQ. This CDR3 is CASSGAGGPREQFF. Written as DNA, the CDR3 is TGTGCCAGCAGTGGAGCGGGAGGGCCTCGAGAGCAGTTCTTC.

The genes are TRBV7-2 and TRBJ1-5; no reliable D call. The germline CDR1 and CDR2 sequences are SGHTA and FQGNSA. The CDR3 contains 13 residues. V was pared by 2 bases and J by 7 bases, with 9 bases between. The CDR3 bases are TGTGCCAGCAGCTTAACTTCCCGGCAGCCCCAGCATTTT. Translated, it gives CASSLTSRQPQHF.

The V call is TRBV24-1, the J call TRBJ2-1; TRBD1 agrees at 10 bases. After removal of 4 bases from V and 7 bases from J, the junction contained 12 bases not matched to a gene. The CDR3 extends over 17 amino acids. Looked up from germline, CDR1 is KGHDR and CDR2 is SFDVKD. CDR3 residues: CATSDPQGGQGWNEQFF. As DNA, the CDR3 is TGTGCCACCAGTGACCCTCAGGGGGGACAGGGGTGGAATGAGCAGTTCTTC.

This clone was observed a single time. The genes are TRBV5-4 and TRBJ2-7, with D possibly matching TRBD1 (5 bases). This CDR3 comprises 15 residues. The V end was cut by 0 bases, the J end by 0 bases, with 10 bases between. Germline CDR1 reads SGHNT; CDR2 reads YYREEE (reference sequence). CDR3 nucleotides: TGTGCCAGCAGCTTGGATCAGGGTGGCTCCTACGAGCAGTACTTC. Translated, it gives CASSLDQGGSYEQYF.

The chain couples TRBV7-9 to TRBJ1-2; 10 nucleotides match TRBD1. V shed 5 bases and J 3 bases; nucleotides not matched to a gene: 6. The CDR3 loop spans 15 amino acids. Germline loops: CDR1 SEHNR, CDR2 FQNEAQ (reference sequence). CDR3 nucleotides: TGTGCCAGCAGCCAGCCGGGACAGGGGTACTATGGCTACACCTTC. Protein sequence: CASSQPGQGYYGYTF. Variable domain in full (rest from reference TRBV7-9 and TRBJ1-2): DTGVSQNPRHKITKRGQNVTFRCDPISEHNRLYWYRQTLGQGPEFLTYFQNEAQLEKSRLLSDRFSAERPKGSFSTLEIQRTEQGDSAMYLCASSQPGQGYYGYTFGSGTRLTVV.

This chain links TRBV19 with TRBJ2-2; weak D call: TRBD1 (5 bases). Germline V gene lookup returns CDR1 LNHDA and CDR2 SQIVND (reference sequence). The V and J ends lost 7 bases and 8 bases respectively, with 20 bases between them. CDR3 length: 15 residues. The CDR3 reads CASTLQQTARGELFF. The CDR3 nucleotides read TGTGCCAGTACCCTACAGCAGACAGCCCGGGGGGAGCTGTTTTTT. The whole variable domain, filled in from reference TRBV19 and TRBJ2-2, reads DGGITQSPKYLFRKEGQNVTLSCEQNLNHDAMYWYRQDPGQGLRLIYYSQIVNDFQKGDIAEGYSVSREKKESFPLTVTSAQKNPTAFYLCASTLQQTARGELFFGEGSRLTVL.

The chain has TRBV5-1 and TRBJ1-4, with 7 positions matching TRBD1. The CDR3 is 15 residues long. J lost 2 bases, V lost 5 bases, and 6 bases had no gene match. Germline CDR1 reads SGHRS; CDR2 reads YFSETQ. This CDR3 is CASSRGDSTNEKLFF. The DNA for the CDR3 is TGCGCCAGCAGTCGCGGGGACAGCACTAATGAAAAACTGTTTTTT. Filled out from reference TRBV5-1 and TRBJ1-4, the complete variable domain reads KAGVTQTPRYLIKTRGQQVTLSCSPISGHRSVSWYQQTPGQGLQFLFEYFSETQRNKGNFPGRFSGRQFSNSRSEMNVSTLELGDSALYLCASSRGDSTNEKLFFGSGTQLSVL.